A single sample gave rise to the 3 T cell receptor beta chains below, sequenced in a study of Graves' ophthalmopathy and Graves' hyperthyroidism. RNA transcripts provided the template for amplifying TCR beta CDR3 regions. The first-round RT-PCR employed HTBI primers together with the Qiagen OneStep RT-PCR kit. A multiplex PCR was then performed as the second round. TCRdb re-called the multiplex PCR reads through MiXCR, storing one row per CDR3 protein. The top ten hold 4.5% to 6% of the sample, which has roughly 160,000 distinct CDR3 sequences, over 35% seen once. Sequenced material: peripheral blood. The receptors here all came from a woman aged 40 to 50 with Graves' ophthalmopathy.

This chain connects TRBV3-1 to TRBJ1-2; D unresolved. The CDR3 contains 12 residues. CDR1 is LGHDT and CDR2 is YNNKEL in the germline V gene (reference sequence). Between the trimmed V and J ends, which lost 3 bases and 4 bases, there was a span of 6 bases. CDR3 amino acids: CASSQTLYGYTF. In DNA, the CDR3 is TGTGCCAGCAGCCAGACACTCTATGGCTACACCTTC.

The DNA of the CDR3 is TGTGCCACCAGCAGTTACGTCCAAGAGACCCAGTACTTC. It codes for CATSSYVQETQYF. J is TRBJ2-5 and V is TRBV15; D not certain. Germline values: CDR1 LNHNV, CDR2 YYDKDF (reference sequence). V lost 3 bases to trimming and J lost 1 base, with 6 bases between them. CDR3 size: 13 residues.

The CDR3 region has the DNA TGTGCCAGCGGGACAGGGGTCCTTGGAAACACCATATATTTT. Amino acids: CASGTGVLGNTIYF. The gene calls are TRBV2 and TRBJ1-3; 10 positions match TRBD1. CDR1 and CDR2 (germline): SNHLY, FYNNEI. CDR3 size: 14 residues. Germline trimming cut 8 bases from V and 3 bases from J; bases unmatched to any gene: 4.